Described below is a single T cell receptor beta chain sequence and its context. The antigen remains unidentified. The repertoire was sequenced with immunoSEQ multiplex PCR; TCRdb's copy has only in-frame clones and lacks some. The sample holds 30,000 to 45,000 clones, roughly nine tenths seen once. Unmatched junction bases numbered 4, after V lost 4 bases and J lost 5 bases. CDR1 and CDR2 (germline): LNHNV, YYDKDF (reference sequence). The CDR3 has 13 amino acids. This sample is drawn from a study of T cells in localized non-small cell lung cancer. Study results and caveats: Adjacent lung was found to contain a median approximately 50 of the top 100 tumor clones.

This chain links TRBV15 with TRBJ1-1, with TRBD1 matching 7 bases. The clonotype comes from a female donor older than 55 with stage I lung adenocarcinoma. Material: peripheral blood, obtained before any cancer treatment. The CDR3 reads CATSTLQGTEAFF. The CDR3 nucleotides are TGTGCCACCAGCACATTACAGGGGACTGAAGCTTTCTTT.